This T cell receptor (beta chain) was retrieved from a study of cytomegalovirus exposure and HLA in healthy donors. Study outcomes and limitations: Reports indicated that the classifier achieved high specificity and sensitivity in diagnosing cytomegalovirus status.

As to this clone: What it recognizes is unknown.

Per the germline V gene, CDR1 is MDHEN and CDR2 is SYDVKM. This CDR3 comprises 16 residues. V shed 4 bases, J shed 0 bases, and the junction held 6 bases outside the gene matches. Use of 60 Vbeta and 13 Jbeta primers characterized the PCR. In the original workflow: Unique TCR beta chains totaled some 80 million in a later count, with roughly 11 million of them shared. The protocol was immunoSEQ multiplex PCR, while the TCRdb copy is restricted to in-frame clones and leaves out a portion. That table furnishes V, J and clone size, whereas the DNA furnished D and trimming. The profile shows roughly 170,000 clones, approximately 81% of them singletons.

This chain links TRBV28 with TRBJ1-1; 9 positions agree with TRBD1. The specimen sequenced was PBMCs. The origin of this receptor is a woman younger than 30 in good health and CMV-seronegative. CDR3 protein: CASSYGTGWVNTEAFF. The CDR3 nucleotides are TGTGCCAGCAGTTACGGGACAGGGTGGGTGAACACTGAAGCTTTCTTT.